Listed below are T cell receptor beta chains from one sample, sequenced in a study of siplizumab effects on memory and regulatory T cells. TCRdb keeps only in-frame clones here, not all; method: immunoSEQ multiplex PCR. Of approximately 100,000 clones in the sample, around 92% were seen once. The sample comprised Tregs sorted from blood. These receptors were obtained from a human donor in good health. Each CDR3 is given with its conserved first and last residue. The D gene is left open where the match is weak. Some rows have no size entry. The others give once, few or many, or a class for an expanded clone.

v_gene	d_gene	j_gene	abundance	CDR3aa	CDR3nt
TRBV4-1	TRBD1	TRBJ2-1	.	CASSQATGNYNEQFF	TGCGCCAGCAGCCAAGCGACAGGGAACTACAATGAGCAGTTCTTC
TRBV5-1	.	TRBJ2-7	once	CASSLARPLYEQYF	TGCGCCAGCAGCTTGGCGAGGCCCCTCTACGAGCAGTACTTC
TRBV29-1	.	TRBJ1-1	once	CSVEARGGTNTEAFF	TGCAGCGTTGAAGCTCGGGGGGGGACGAACACTGAAGCTTTCTTT
TRBV5-1	.	TRBJ1-2	.	CASSLPFLRESMGMNYGYTF	TGCGCCAGCAGCTTGCCCTTCTTACGGGAGTCGATGGGTATGAACTATGGCTACACCTTC
TRBV19	TRBD1	TRBJ1-6	.	CASTGLDRNSPLHF	TGTGCCAGTACCGGCCTGGACAGGAATTCACCCCTCCACTTT
TRBV29-1	.	TRBJ2-7	few	CSVEVGFPYEQYF	TGCAGCGTTGAAGTGGGTTTCCCCTACGAGCAGTACTTC
TRBV9	.	TRBJ2-5	.	CASSVAGQGFETQYF	TGTGCCAGCAGCGTAGCTGGCCAGGGCTTTGAGACCCAGTACTTC
TRBV5-1	TRBD1	TRBJ1-1	.	CASSFTGGWTEAFF	TGCGCCAGCAGCTTTACAGGGGGGTGGACTGAAGCTTTCTTT
TRBV5-4	.	TRBJ2-7	.	CASSLDRMGEQYF	TGTGCCAGCAGCTTGGACAGGATGGGGGAGCAGTACTTC
TRBV7-9	TRBD1	TRBJ2-3	.	CASSRTGVRVPDTQYF	TGTGCCAGCAGCCGTACAGGGGTTCGCGTACCAGATACGCAGTATTTT
TRBV7-2	TRBD1	TRBJ2-3	.	CASSTGTGSTDTQYF	TGTGCCAGCAGCACAGGGACAGGGAGCACAGATACGCAGTATTTT
TRBV2	.	TRBJ1-5	.	CASSGQGSYQPQHF	TGTGCCAGCAGTGGGCAGGGGAGTTATCAGCCCCAGCATTTT
TRBV28	.	TRBJ2-3	.	CASTLAGSSTDTQYF	TGTGCCAGCACTTTGGCGGGCTCTAGCACAGATACGCAGTATTTT
TRBV4-1	.	TRBJ2-7	.	CASSQDLARTPLYEQYF	TGCGCCAGCAGCCAAGATCTTGCCAGAACTCCGCTCTACGAGCAGTACTTC
TRBV29-1	.	TRBJ2-5	once	CSVAAAQETQYF	TGCAGCGTTGCAGCAGCCCAAGAGACCCAGTACTTC
TRBV5-4	TRBD1	TRBJ2-3	.	CASSWGQGNSDTQYF	TGTGCCAGCAGCTGGGGACAGGGAAATTCAGATACGCAGTATTTT
TRBV6-5	.	TRBJ2-1	once	CASSYRGTGRNEQFF	TGTGCCAGCAGTTATCGCGGGACTGGTCGCAATGAGCAGTTCTTC
TRBV7-9	.	TRBJ2-1	once	CASSLRGYNEQFF	TGTGCCAGCAGCTTACGGGGGTACAATGAGCAGTTCTTC
TRBV6-5	.	TRBJ1-4	.	CASRFAEKLFF	TGTGCCAGCAGATTTGCGGAAAAACTGTTTTTT
TRBV18	.	TRBJ1-1	.	CASSPNSAQGSTEAFF	TGTGCCAGCTCACCCAACTCCGCTCAGGGGAGCACTGAAGCTTTCTTT
TRBV7-9	.	TRBJ2-1	.	CASSFSSGALAYNEQFF	TGTGCCAGCAGCTTTTCTTCGGGGGCCCTCGCCTACAATGAGCAGTTCTTC
TRBV6-5	.	TRBJ2-7	.	CASSSSSTGRYEQYF	TGTGCCAGCAGTTCCAGTTCGACAGGGAGGTATGAGCAGTACTTC
TRBV19	.	TRBJ1-1	.	CASSIFPGDTEAFF	TGTGCCAGTAGTATATTTCCAGGGGACACTGAAGCTTTCTTT
TRBV5-1	.	TRBJ2-3	once	CASSLDRGTDTQYF	TGCGCCAGCAGCTTGGATCGTGGCACAGATACGCAGTATTTT
TRBV5-1	.	TRBJ2-4	.	CASSQDRNIQYF	TGCGCCAGCAGCCAGGACAGAAACATTCAGTACTTC
TRBV23-1	TRBD1	TRBJ1-4	once	CASSQSGQGGTNEKLFF	TGCGCCAGCAGTCAATCGGGACAGGGGGGAACTAATGAAAAACTGTTTTTT
TRBV7-3	.	TRBJ2-1	.	CASSLTPGVNEQFF	TGTGCCAGCAGCTTAACCCCCGGAGTCAATGAGCAGTTCTTC
TRBV4-2	.	TRBJ2-1	.	CASSQDSGHPTYNEQFF	TGTGCCAGCAGCCAAGATTCTGGACACCCGACCTACAATGAGCAGTTCTTC
TRBV4-1	TRBD2	TRBJ2-1	once	CASSQDTVGRSNEQFF	TGCGCCAGCAGCCAAGATACGGTCGGGAGGAGCAATGAGCAGTTCTTC
TRBV9	.	TRBJ2-3	.	CASSVDASTDTQYF	TGTGCCAGCAGCGTAGACGCCAGCACAGATACGCAGTATTTT
TRBV19	TRBD2	TRBJ2-5	.	CASSTTGTSGESAQYF	TGTGCCAGTAGTACCACCGGGACTAGCGGGGAGTCGGCCCAGTACTTC
TRBV10-3	TRBD2	TRBJ2-3	.	CATLDGLAGVDTQYF	TGTGCCACCCTCGACGGGCTAGCGGGAGTTGATACGCAGTATTTT
TRBV5-1	.	TRBJ2-7	.	CASRDTSTYEQYF	TGCGCCAGCCGGGACACTTCTACCTACGAGCAGTACTTC
TRBV10-2	TRBD2	TRBJ2-7	.	CASSGPPRAGGHYEQYF	TGCGCCAGCAGTGGACCCCCTAGAGCGGGGGGACACTACGAGCAGTACTTC
TRBV5-1	TRBD2	TRBJ2-3	.	CASRAGVSSTDTQYF	TGCGCCAGCAGGGCGGGGGTTTCTAGCACAGATACGCAGTATTTT
TRBV5-1	.	TRBJ2-1	.	CASSLEGNEQFF	TGCGCCAGCAGCTTAGAAGGCAATGAGCAGTTCTTC
TRBV30	TRBD2	TRBJ2-1	.	CAWDLAGGNEQFF	TGTGCCTGGGACCTAGCGGGAGGGAATGAGCAGTTCTTC
TRBV4-2	TRBD2	TRBJ2-3	.	CASSQDKTGGLPPSTDTQYF	TGTGCCAGCAGCCAAGATAAAACGGGAGGGTTGCCCCCTAGCACAGATACGCAGTATTTT
TRBV27	TRBD1	TRBJ2-4	.	CASSPNRGYGAKNIQYF	TGTGCCAGCAGTCCAAACAGGGGATACGGAGCCAAAAACATTCAGTACTTC
TRBV27	.	TRBJ1-2	.	CASSPGTPVYGYTF	TGTGCCAGCAGTCCAGGGACCCCGGTCTATGGCTACACCTTC
TRBV18	.	TRBJ2-1	.	CASSLGWYNEQFF	TGTGCCAGCTCACTGGGATGGTACAATGAGCAGTTCTTC
TRBV9	TRBD2	TRBJ2-5	.	CASSVGASGGGETQYF	TGTGCCAGCAGCGTAGGTGCTAGCGGCGGGGGTGAGACCCAGTACTTC
TRBV27	TRBD1	TRBJ2-1	.	CATLARGHEQFF	TGTGCCACCCTCGCGAGGGGGCATGAGCAGTTCTTC
TRBV5-1	.	TRBJ2-5	.	CASSLGRQQETQYF	TGCGCCAGCAGCTTGGGCCGTCAACAAGAGACCCAGTACTTC
TRBV2	TRBD1	TRBJ2-7	.	CASNAQGITYEQYF	TGTGCCAGCAACGCACAGGGGATAACCTACGAGCAGTACTTC
TRBV5-6	TRBD1	TRBJ2-7	.	CASSLASGTGFYEQYF	TGTGCCAGCAGCTTGGCGTCGGGGACAGGGTTTTACGAGCAGTACTTC
TRBV6-1	TRBD1	TRBJ1-1	once	CASSNRGLGEAFF	TGTGCCAGCAGTAACAGGGGGCTCGGTGAAGCTTTCTTT
TRBV7-6	.	TRBJ1-3	.	CASSLSGGRNTIYF	TGTGCCAGCAGCTTATCGGGGGGGAGAAACACCATATATTTT
TRBV2	TRBD1	TRBJ1-2	.	CASSGQGVVNGYTF	TGTGCCAGCAGCGGACAGGGGGTAGTAAATGGCTACACCTTC
TRBV18	.	TRBJ2-7	.	CASSPPSGRSYEQYF	TGTGCCAGCTCACCACCGTCCGGGCGCTCCTACGAGCAGTACTTC
TRBV2	.	TRBJ2-6	.	CASTEEVSGANVLTF	TGTGCCAGCACCGAAGAGGTCTCTGGGGCCAACGTCCTGACTTTC
TRBV27	.	TRBJ1-5	.	CASSFQGQGQPQHF	TGTGCCAGCAGTTTTCAGGGGCAGGGTCAGCCCCAGCATTTT
TRBV7-2	.	TRBJ2-1	.	CASSLFWEQFF	TGTGCCAGCAGCTTATTCTGGGAGCAGTTCTTC
TRBV5-4	.	TRBJ1-5	.	CASSSDIGQPQHF	TGTGCCAGCAGCTCCGACATAGGTCAGCCCCAGCATTTT